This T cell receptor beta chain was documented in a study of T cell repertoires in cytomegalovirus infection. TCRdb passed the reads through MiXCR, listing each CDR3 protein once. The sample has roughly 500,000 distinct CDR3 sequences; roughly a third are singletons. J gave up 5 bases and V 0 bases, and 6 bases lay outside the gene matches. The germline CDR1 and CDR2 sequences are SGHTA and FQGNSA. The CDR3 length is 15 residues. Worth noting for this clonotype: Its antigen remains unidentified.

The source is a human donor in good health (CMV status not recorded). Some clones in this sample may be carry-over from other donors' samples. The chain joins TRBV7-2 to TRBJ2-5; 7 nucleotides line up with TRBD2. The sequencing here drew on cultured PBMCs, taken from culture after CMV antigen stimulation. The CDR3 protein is CASSLAGGRSETQYF. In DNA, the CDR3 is TGTGCCAGCAGCTTAGCTGGCGGGAGATCGGAGACCCAGTACTTC.